This T cell receptor (beta chain) was sequenced in a study of identical twins. Points from the study as a whole: Beta out-of-frame sequences displayed a weaker excess of sharing between twins. The abundant beta clonotypes from cord blood had fewer insertions, and memory repertoires had none of this.

This clonotype occurred once. Its antigen is currently unknown. A much larger clone differs by one base, so this may be a read error. This CDR3 contains 13 residues. The germline gives CDR1 SNHLY, CDR2 FYNNEI. A universal primer site came from template switching; cDNA carried unique molecular identifiers. TCRdb reprocessed the 5' RACE reads via MiXCR and lists one record per CDR3 protein. The sample consists of roughly 1,500,000 distinct CDR3 sequences, around a third of them appearing once. The material sequenced was cord blood. The sequence was collected from a newborn girl in good health. V and J are TRBV2 and TRBJ2-5; the D is unclear. The J call may be mistaken, given a closer DNA end match to TRBJ2-1. The CDR3 bases are TGTGCCACCCAACCAGGTTTCCAAGAGACCCAGTTCTTC. Residues: CATQPGFQETQFF.